Below are 19 T cell receptor beta chains sequenced from a single sample in a study of CD8 T cells in Susac syndrome. RNA, at roughly 0.45 to 1 ug, was reverse transcribed with random hexamers. TCRdb used MiXCR to reprocess the immunoSEQ multiplex PCR reads, holding one entry per CDR3 protein. Among 400,000 to 550,000 distinct CDR3 sequences, approximately 85% were seen once, and the ten largest hold 0.09% to 0.15%. What was sequenced was CD8+ T cells from PBMCs. These receptors came from a human donor with multiple sclerosis.

This chain uses TRBV5-1 with TRBJ2-1; unclear D gene. CDR3 length: 15 residues. V lost 5 bases to trimming and J lost 4 bases, with 16 bases between them. Germline values: CDR1 SGHRS, CDR2 YFSETQ. The CDR3 protein is CASRITGTLYNEQFF. The CDR3 coding sequence is TGCGCCAGCAGAATAACTGGTACGTTGTACAATGAGCAGTTCTTC.

This chain uses TRBV5-1 with TRBJ1-3; D is ambiguous. The CDR3 has 15 amino acids. The ends were cut back, 0 bases at V and 0 bases at J, with 7 bases in the middle. Germline CDR1 reads SGHRS; CDR2 reads YFSETQ. As DNA, the CDR3 is TGCGCCAGCAGCTTGGTCGTCGGCTCTGGAAACACCATATATTTT. Amino acid sequence: CASSLVVGSGNTIYF.

The sample holds a few counts of this clonotype. The CDR3 loop is CASSLWGQGRNNQPQHF. CDR3 DNA: TGTGCCAGCAGTTTATGGGGACAGGGAAGGAACAATCAGCCCCAGCATTTT. This sequence joins TRBV27 and TRBJ1-5, with TRBD1 matching 9 bases. With 1 base clipped from V and 3 bases from J, the junction kept 7 bases outside the gene matches. The CDR3 sequence is 17 residues long. Germline loops: CDR1 MNHEY, CDR2 SMNVEV (reference sequence).

The chain employs TRBV10-2 and TRBJ1-6, with 7 bases aligning to TRBD1. CDR1 and CDR2 (germline): WSHSY, SAAADI. The CDR3 totals 21 residues. V lost 3 bases to trimming and J lost 0 bases; unmatched junction nucleotides: 17. Written as DNA, the CDR3 is TGCGCCAGCAGTGATCCAACTCCGGGACAGAAGTTTCGCTCCTATAATTCACCCCTCCACTTT. It translates to CASSDPTPGQKFRSYNSPLHF.

The J gene is TRBJ2-1, the V gene TRBV19; 7 nucleotides match TRBD1. CDR3 length equals 13 residues. The germline CDR1 and CDR2 sequences are LNHDA and SQIVND (reference sequence). Trimming removed 6 bases from V and 5 bases from J; junction bases left unmatched: 4. The CDR3 loop reads CASRGDRHNEQFF. Written as DNA, the CDR3 is TGTGCCAGTAGAGGGGACAGACACAATGAGCAGTTCTTC.

This clonotype was picked up a small number of times. This chain joins TRBV11-2 and TRBJ1-4; D perhaps matches TRBD1 (5 bases). Germline-derived CDR1 and CDR2 are SGHAT and FQNNGV. Trimming removed 5 bases at V and 4 bases at J, with 11 bases between. This CDR3 comprises 14 residues. The DNA for the CDR3 is TGTGCCAGCAGCAGGGTAGGGGTTAATGAAAAACTGTTTTTT. The encoded protein is CASSRVGVNEKLFF.

The chain employs TRBV27 and TRBJ2-5; D is perhaps TRBD1 or TRBD2 (5 bases each). Germline V gene lookup returns CDR1 MNHEY and CDR2 SMNVEV (reference sequence). The CDR3 totals 13 residues. With 0 bases removed from V and 10 bases from J, the gap between germline ends came to 12 bases. The CDR3 nucleotides read TGTGCCAGCAGTTTATCCAGAGGGGTATTCCAGTACTTC. It encodes CASSLSRGVFQYF.

This chain uses TRBV25-1 with TRBJ2-3; no clear D gene. This CDR3 has 9 residues. V shed 9 bases and J shed 5 bases, with 3 bases lying between them. Germline CDR1 and CDR2: MGHDK and SYGVNS. This CDR3 is CASGDTQYF. The CDR3 DNA follows: TGTGCCAGTGGAGATACGCAGTATTTT.

This chain connects TRBV4-1 to TRBJ2-7, with TRBD1 matching 9 bases. The CDR3 has 14 amino acids. J gave up 2 bases and V 5 bases, and 4 bases lay outside the gene matches. Germline loops: CDR1 MGHRA, CDR2 YSYEKL. CDR3 protein: CASSFRQGAYEQYF. CDR3 DNA sequence: TGCGCCAGCAGCTTTCGACAGGGGGCCTACGAGCAGTACTTC.

A single count supports this clonotype. This chain uses TRBV11-2 with TRBJ2-2; D could derive from TRBD1 or TRBD2 (5 bases each). The germline gives CDR1 SGHAT, CDR2 FQNNGV. Trimming shortened V by 5 bases and J by 2 bases, and 18 bases separated the two germline ends. The CDR3 loop spans 17 amino acids. This CDR3 reads CASSAPFWGSNTGELFF. CDR3 bases: TGTGCCAGCAGCGCACCGTTTTGGGGGAGTAACACCGGGGAGCTGTTTTTT.

The chain employs TRBV6-2 or TRBV6-3 and TRBJ2-7, with D hard to call. Trimming took off 6 bases at V and 0 bases at J, with 15 bases between the two ends. The CDR3 covers 15 residues. The germline V gene has CDR1 MNHEY and CDR2 SVGEGT. The CDR3 DNA reads as TGTGCCAGCAGCACGCTCATGGGGAACTCCTACGAGCAGTACTTC. It encodes CASSTLMGNSYEQYF.

The rearrangement links TRBV2 to TRBJ2-7, with a tentative D call TRBD2 (6 bases). The CDR3 is 12 amino acids. Germline-derived CDR1 and CDR2 are SNHLY and FYNNEI. With 6 bases removed from V and 6 bases from J, the gap between germline ends came to 12 bases. The CDR3, as DNA: TGTGCCAGCAGCTCCCTCGGGGGCGAGCAGTACTTC. Protein sequence: CASSSLGGEQYF.

The chain couples TRBV3-1 to TRBJ2-3; the D gene could be TRBD1 or TRBD2 (5 bases each). The CDR3 loop spans 16 amino acids. V lost 0 bases, J lost 5 bases, and 15 bases lay in between. Germline CDR1 and CDR2: LGHDT and YNNKEL (reference sequence). The CDR3 reads CASSQDGSRDLDTQYF. In nucleotides, the CDR3 is TGTGCCAGCAGCCAAGATGGATCGAGGGACCTAGATACGCAGTATTTT.

This chain links TRBV27 with TRBJ2-7; possibly TRBD1 for D (6 bases). This CDR3 has 18 residues. Germline-derived CDR1 and CDR2 are MNHEY and SMNVEV (reference sequence). The ends were cut back, 2 bases at V and 0 bases at J, with 20 bases in the middle. The CDR3 protein is CASSLIGPTGAYSYEQYF. The CDR3, as DNA: TGTGCCAGCAGTTTAATCGGTCCGACAGGCGCCTACTCCTACGAGCAGTACTTC.

This chain connects TRBV11-1 to TRBJ2-1, with TRBD2 matching 13 bases. V lost 4 bases, J lost 8 bases, and 5 bases stayed unmatched. CDR3 length: 15 amino acids. The germline CDR1 and CDR2 sequences are SGHAT and FQDESV (reference sequence). The CDR3 DNA is TGTGCCAGCAGCTCACTAGCGGGAGGGGACCATGAGCAGTTCTTC. It specifies CASSSLAGGDHEQFF. Using reference TRBV11-1 and TRBJ2-1 for the parts outside the CDR3, the full variable domain is EAEVAQSPRYKITEKSQAVAFWCDPISGHATLYWYRQILGQGPELLVQFQDESVVDDSQLPKDRFSAERLKGVDSTLKIQPAELGDSAMYLCASSSLAGGDHEQFFGPGTRLTVL.

The rearrangement joins TRBV11-3 to TRBJ1-4, with no clear D. Trimming removed 5 bases at V and 6 bases at J, with 7 bases between. Germline values: CDR1 SGHNT, CDR2 YENEEA. The CDR3 has 12 residues. In DNA form, the CDR3 reads TGTGCCAGCAGCCCGAGTTATGAAAAACTGTTTTTT. Its translation: CASSPSYEKLFF. The entire variable domain, with the rest obtained from reference TRBV11-3 and TRBJ1-4, is as follows: EAGVVQSPRYKIIEKKQPVAFWCNPISGHNTLYWYLQNLGQGPELLIRYENEEAVDDSQLPKDRFSAERLKGVDSTLKIQPAELGDSAVYLCASSPSYEKLFFGSGTQLSVL.

J is TRBJ1-4 and V is TRBV5-4; D is unresolved. The CDR3 consists of 15 residues. Germline values: CDR1 SGHNT, CDR2 YYREEE (reference sequence). V gave up 5 bases and J gave up 0 bases, with 11 bases separating them. The CDR3 DNA sequence: TGTGCCAGCAGGTTAGACTGTGCAACTAATGAAAAACTGTTTTTT. This gives the protein CASRLDCATNEKLFF.

The V and J genes are TRBV20-1 and TRBJ2-1, with 7 positions matching TRBD2. The CDR3 loop spans 15 amino acids. The germline CDR1 and CDR2 sequences are DFQATT and SNEGSKA (reference sequence). With V trimmed by 3 bases and J by 7 bases, 12 bases remained unmatched. CDR3 bases: TGCAGTGCTAGTGATCGGGAGGCAGTCAAGAATGAGCAGTTCTTC. It translates to CSASDREAVKNEQFF.

The chain links TRBV7-6 to TRBJ2-1, with 8 bases matching TRBD2. V shed 5 bases and J 4 bases; nucleotides not matched to a gene: 4. Germline values: CDR1 SGHVS, CDR2 FNYEAQ. The CDR3 covers 14 residues. The CDR3 DNA reads as TGTGCCAGCAGCATGACTAGCGAGTACAATGAGCAGTTCTTC. This codes for CASSMTSEYNEQFF.